The 20 T cell receptor beta chains in this list originate from one sample, sequenced in a study of blood T cell repertoires in COVID-19. Repertoires were generated with immunoSEQ multiplex PCR, while TCRdb's copy carries only in-frame clones and drops some. Here the sample spans about 100,000 clones, 80% to 90% being singletons. The sample comprised PBMCs or T cells enriched from blood (not recorded which). The receptor source for this set is a woman in her forties or fifties who had recovered from COVID-19.

The chain joins TRBV6-5 to TRBJ2-3, with TRBD2 matching over 9 bases. Germline trimming cut 1 base from V and 1 base from J; bases unmatched to any gene: 0. Germline CDR1 reads MNHEY; CDR2 reads SVGAGI. The CDR3 totals 15 residues. This chain's CDR3 is CASSYLAGGTDTQYF. The CDR3 coding sequence is TGTGCCAGCAGTTACTTAGCGGGGGGCACAGATACGCAGTATTTT.

This chain uses TRBV24-1 with TRBJ1-5; D unclear. The CDR3 is made up of 13 amino acids. The V end was cut by 2 bases, the J end by 6 bases, with 7 bases between. Germline V gene sequence: CDR1 KGHDR, CDR2 SFDVKD. CDR3: CATSDSLAQPQHF. CDR3 in DNA: TGTGCCACCAGTGATTCATTAGCTCAGCCCCAGCATTTT.

The chain has TRBV6-5 and TRBJ1-6, with TRBD1 matching 8 bases. Per the germline V gene, CDR1 is MNHEY and CDR2 is SVGAGI. The CDR3 is made up of 14 amino acids. The junction had 6 bases not matched to a gene; V was cut back by 5 bases and J by 9 bases. CDR3 in amino acids: CASSPTGDGSPLHF. Here the CDR3 DNA reads TGTGCCAGCAGTCCGACAGGGGACGGTTCACCCCTCCACTTT.

The chain uses TRBV6-5 and TRBJ2-1, with 12 bases lining up with TRBD2. The CDR3 covers 15 residues. The ends lost 5 bases at V and 5 bases at J; junction bases unmatched: 4. Germline V CDR1 and CDR2: MNHEY, SVGAGI. The CDR3, as DNA: TGTGCCAGCAGTCTAGGACTAGCGGGGAACAATGAGCAGTTCTTC. Translating gives CASSLGLAGNNEQFF.

This clone was found a few times. The chain joins TRBV19 to TRBJ2-2; D gene ambiguous. Germline loops: CDR1 LNHDA, CDR2 SQIVND (reference sequence). The CDR3 is 15 amino acids. Trimming removed 10 bases from V and 6 bases from J, with 21 bases in between. The CDR3 nucleotides are TGTGCCACCCTTTCGACGAGGAGTTTGGCCGGGGAGCTGTTTTTT. This codes for CATLSTRSLAGELFF.

This clone was counted a single time. This chain links TRBV3-1 (or the pseudogene TRBV3-2) with TRBJ2-5, with 9 bases matching TRBD2. Germline CDR1 and CDR2: LGHDT and YNNKEL (reference sequence). V dropped 7 bases and J dropped 4; count of bases not matched to a gene: 10. The CDR3 is made up of 15 amino acids. The CDR3 sequence: CASTPFGREGETQYF. For the CDR3, the DNA is TGTGCCAGCACGCCTTTCGGGCGGGAGGGAGAGACCCAGTACTTC.

This chain connects TRBV6-5 to TRBJ1-6; possibly TRBD1 for D (5 bases). The CDR3 runs 14 residues. From germline, CDR1 is MNHEY and CDR2 SVGAGI. The V gene lost 6 bases and the J gene lost 11 bases, with 17 bases spanning the gap. CDR3 nucleotides: TGTGCCAGCAGGGTTACAGGCCCCGTTCCACCCCTCCACTTT. Translation: CASRVTGPVPPLHF.

The chain joins TRBV19 to TRBJ2-6; D not certain. This CDR3 is built from 17 residues. Trimming pared 5 bases from V and 0 bases from J, leaving 14 bases between. Germline assignment: CDR1 LNHDA and CDR2 SQIVND (reference sequence). CDR3 sequence: CASSPTPRSSGANVLTF. The CDR3 bases are TGTGCCAGTAGTCCCACACCCCGGAGCTCTGGGGCCAACGTCCTGACTTTC.

The V call is TRBV5-1, the J call TRBJ1-2; D unclear. CDR1 and CDR2 (germline): SGHRS, YFSETQ. Deletions cut 6 bases from V and 0 bases from J, with 15 bases between. This CDR3 spans 15 amino acids. The CDR3 region has the DNA TGCGCCAGCACCCTTTCGGGAAATACTAACTATGGCTACACCTTC. Protein: CASTLSGNTNYGYTF.

This clone was recorded a few times. The CDR3 DNA is TGTGCCAGCAGCGTAGGACCCGGGGCAGGGGGCGACGAGCAGTACTTC. Protein sequence: CASSVGPGAGGDEQYF. V usage is TRBV9 and J usage is TRBJ2-7; 8 bases are a match to TRBD1. V lost 0 bases, J lost 5 bases, and 10 bases stayed unmatched. CDR1 SGDLS and CDR2 YYNGEE come from the germline V gene. The CDR3 totals 16 residues.

V gene TRBV9 combines with J gene TRBJ2-3; 7 bases map to TRBD2. CDR1 is SGDLS and CDR2 is YYNGEE in the germline V gene. The trim removed 0 bases at V and 1 base at J, leaving 2 bases unmatched. This CDR3 region has 15 residues. CDR3 nucleotides: TGTGCCAGCAGCGTAGATAGCGGGCGCACAGATACGCAGTATTTT. Protein product: CASSVDSGRTDTQYF.

The V gene is TRBV5-1, the J gene TRBJ2-7, with 9 bases lining up with TRBD2. The CDR3 length is 16 residues. Germline V gene data show CDR1 as SGHRS and CDR2 as YFSETQ. With 0 bases clipped from V and 3 bases from J, the junction kept 7 bases outside the gene matches. CDR3 sequence reads: CASSLDPAGGNYEQYF. The CDR3 DNA sequence: TGCGCCAGCAGCTTGGACCCAGCGGGAGGAAACTACGAGCAGTACTTC.

V and J are TRBV7-6 and TRBJ2-6; a weak D match, TRBD2 (5 bases). This CDR3 has 14 amino acids. Germline V gene lookup returns CDR1 SGHVS and CDR2 FNYEAQ. V was trimmed by 5 bases and J by 4 bases, leaving 9 bases between them. This CDR3 is CASSPSSGANVLTF. DNA for the CDR3: TGTGCCAGCAGCCCTTCTAGCGGGGCCAACGTCCTGACTTTC.

The gene calls are TRBV9 and TRBJ1-1, with a tentative D call TRBD1 (5 bases). The germline gives CDR1 SGDLS, CDR2 YYNGEE. The CDR3 runs 15 residues. The ends were cut back, 2 bases at V and 2 bases at J, with 13 bases in the middle. CDR3 amino acids: CASSVGRDLNTEAFF. CDR3 coding DNA: TGTGCCAGCAGCGTTGGGAGGGACTTAAACACTGAAGCTTTCTTT.

This rearrangement joins TRBV19 to TRBJ2-1; no clear D. This CDR3 contains 13 residues. Germline V gene data show CDR1 as LNHDA and CDR2 as SQIVND (reference sequence). V lost 5 bases and J 3 bases, leaving 8 bases between the germline ends. The CDR3 region has the DNA TGTGCCAGTAGTGAGAACAGCTACAATGAGCAGTTCTTC. Amino acids: CASSENSYNEQFF.

The gene calls are TRBV19 and TRBJ2-5; 8 bases fit TRBD1. The CDR3 length is 15 residues. Germline trimming cut 4 bases from V and 0 bases from J; bases unmatched to any gene: 4. Germline V gene lookup returns CDR1 LNHDA and CDR2 SQIVND (reference sequence). The CDR3 spells CASSTGQAYQETQYF. The CDR3 bases are TGTGCCAGTAGTACGGGACAGGCGTACCAAGAGACCCAGTACTTC.

This clone is a singleton in its sample. The chain joins TRBV27 to TRBJ1-1; D uncertain. V lost 8 bases to trimming and J lost 2 bases, with 18 bases between them. From germline, CDR1 is MNHEY and CDR2 SMNVEV (reference sequence). The CDR3 totals 15 residues. As DNA, the CDR3 is TGTGCCAGCTCCTCCCCCAGCGCCGTAAACACTGAAGCTTTCTTT. It yields the protein CASSSPSAVNTEAFF.

The chain carries TRBV7-9 and TRBJ2-7; perhaps TRBD2 as D (6 bases). This CDR3 has 17 residues. V lost 0 bases and J 2 bases, leaving 17 bases between the germline ends. Germline V gene sequence: CDR1 SEHNR, CDR2 FQNEAQ (reference sequence). CDR3 amino acids: CASSLAGVGGNPYEQYF. DNA of the CDR3: TGTGCCAGCAGCTTAGCCGGCGTTGGAGGGAACCCCTACGAGCAGTACTTC. The full variable domain, in which reference TRBV7-9 and TRBJ2-7 provide the parts outside the CDR3, is DTGVSQNPRHKITKRGQNVTFRCDPISEHNRLYWYRQTLGQGPEFLTYFQNEAQLEKSRLLSDRFSAERPKGSFSTLEIQRTEQGDSAMYLCASSLAGVGGNPYEQYFGPGTRLTVT.

V usage is TRBV9 and J usage is TRBJ1-3; D call uncertain. The CDR3 sequence is 15 residues long. Trimming removed 3 bases at V and 0 bases at J, with 10 bases between. Germline assignment: CDR1 SGDLS and CDR2 YYNGEE. The CDR3 DNA is TGTGCCAGCAGCGGGAGTGGATACTCTGGAAACACCATATATTTT. Translation gives CASSGSGYSGNTIYF.

The chain is built from TRBV7-2 and TRBJ1-6; TRBD1 is a possible D gene (6 bases). The CDR3 is made up of 15 amino acids. Germline V lookup: CDR1 SGHTA, CDR2 FQGNSA. With 2 bases removed from V and 10 bases from J, the gap between germline ends came to 15 bases. The CDR3 region is CASSLTGGRESPLHF. The CDR3 coding sequence is TGTGCCAGCAGCTTAACCGGGGGGCGGGAATCACCCCTCCACTTT.